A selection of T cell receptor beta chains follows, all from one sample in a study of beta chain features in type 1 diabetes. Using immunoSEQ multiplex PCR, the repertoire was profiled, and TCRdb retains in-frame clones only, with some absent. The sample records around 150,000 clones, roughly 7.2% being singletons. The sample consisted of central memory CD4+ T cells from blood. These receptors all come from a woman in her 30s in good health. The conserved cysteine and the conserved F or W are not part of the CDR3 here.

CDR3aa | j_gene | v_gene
AWSIGGAETQY | TRBJ2-5 | TRBV30
ASSYTSGRSHEQF | TRBJ2-1 | TRBV14
ASSIRTRETQY | TRBJ2-5 | TRBV7-2
ASSLGVAGGPVLETQY | TRBJ2-5 | TRBV7-2
AISGQEALETQY | TRBJ2-5 | TRBV10-3
AWSRGTSGLEQF | TRBJ2-1 | TRBV30
ASSSSARGYEQY | TRBJ2-7 | TRBV7-2
AISESVLNPEQY | TRBJ2-7 | TRBV10-3
ASSQGLAGAVQETQY | TRBJ2-5 | TRBV4-1
ASSRGSGNTEAF | TRBJ1-1 | TRBV6-4
ASRNTGVGTGELF | TRBJ2-2 | TRBV6-6
ASSYLGVNTEAF | TRBJ1-1 | TRBV6-5
ASSFQIAGVNSDTQY | TRBJ2-3 | TRBV28
ASSPGQRTDTQY | TRBJ2-3 | TRBV18
ASSSGPPNKETQY | TRBJ2-5 | TRBV5-1
ASSRTSGSNEQY | TRBJ2-7 | TRBV4-2
SVEDLGNRGNTGELF | TRBJ2-2 | TRBV29-1
ASSKRGTGGDQPQH | TRBJ1-5 | TRBV21-1
ASSIRPDQGSAF | TRBJ1-1 | TRBV19
ASSYDRNTEAF | TRBJ1-1 | TRBV6-6
ASSQAAGFSGANVLT | TRBJ2-6 | TRBV5-4
ASSFGGRVYNEQF | TRBJ2-1 | TRBV28
ASTEGSQVTDTQY | TRBJ2-3 | TRBV7-9
ASSPGDRGLSEAF | TRBJ1-1 | TRBV28
ASTRGQQETQY | TRBJ2-5 | TRBV7-2
ASSGPSGRVTDTQY | TRBJ2-3 | TRBV9
ASSQSERRGSYNEQF | TRBJ2-1 | TRBV4-3
ASSLTSGQGNQPQH | TRBJ1-5 | TRBV5-1
ASSIDPSGFNEQF | TRBJ2-1 | TRBV19
ASSDPQGKGTEAF | TRBJ1-1 | TRBV25-1
ASSPDRDHYEQY | TRBJ2-7 | TRBV7-2
ASSSKETQY | TRBJ2-5 | TRBV7-9
ASMWGRTAEAF | TRBJ1-1 | TRBV6-1
ASSGESTGELF | TRBJ2-2 | TRBV19
ASSDWGPGGNTIY | TRBJ1-3 | TRBV2
ASSRGATETQY | TRBJ2-5 | TRBV11-2
ASRLDPSTGELF | TRBJ2-2 | TRBV6-1
ASSPGQSTDTQY | TRBJ2-3 | TRBV18
SAWDKLEQF | TRBJ2-1 | TRBV20-1
ASSLTGQAGDTEAF | TRBJ1-1 | TRBV7-9